This is a list of T cell receptor beta chains from one sample in a study of CD8 T cells in ankylosing spondylitis. TCRdb re-derived calls from the 5' RACE reads in MiXCR, one entry per CDR3 protein. This table has around 770,000 distinct CDR3 sequences, roughly 19% appearing once. The specimen was blood, either unsorted or a sorted T cell fraction (not recorded which). These receptors originate from a male donor with ankylosing spondylitis. The CDR3 runs from the conserved cysteine through the conserved F or W. The D gene is left open where the match is weak. For some rows the clone size is stated as once, few or many, or as a class when expanded; others skip it.

d_gene: TRBD1; v_gene: TRBV7-9; abundance: few; j_gene: TRBJ2-7; CDR3aa: CASSLMDRGPYEQYF; CDR3nt: TGTGCCAGCAGCTTAATGGACAGGGGGCCGTACGAGCAGTACTTC
d_gene: .; v_gene: TRBV27; abundance: .; j_gene: TRBJ1-5; CDR3aa: CASSFVGMGQPQHF; CDR3nt: TGTGCCAGCAGTTTTGTGGGAATGGGTCAGCCCCAGCATTTT
d_gene: .; v_gene: TRBV9; abundance: .; j_gene: TRBJ2-1; CDR3aa: CASSPLRKRSYNEQFF; CDR3nt: TGTGCCAGCAGCCCCCTGAGAAAGCGGTCCTACAATGAGCAGTTCTTC
d_gene: TRBD2; v_gene: TRBV4-1; abundance: few; j_gene: TRBJ2-5; CDR3aa: CASSSTWASGQETQYF; CDR3nt: TGCGCCAGCAGCTCTACCTGGGCTAGCGGACAAGAGACCCAGTACTTC
d_gene: .; v_gene: TRBV12-5; abundance: once; j_gene: TRBJ2-3; CDR3aa: CASGLAGLSSTDTQYF; CDR3nt: TGTGCTAGTGGCCTAGCAGGGCTTTCTAGCACAGATACGCAGTATTTT
d_gene: .; v_gene: TRBV9; abundance: few; j_gene: TRBJ2-1; CDR3aa: CASSRTMDSNEQFF; CDR3nt: TGTGCCAGCAGCCGCACCATGGACAGCAATGAGCAGTTCTTC
d_gene: .; v_gene: TRBV12-3/TRBV12-4; abundance: few; j_gene: TRBJ2-1; CDR3aa: CASTGTSVFYEQFF; CDR3nt: TGTGCCAGCACCGGGACTTCCGTTTTCTATGAGCAGTTCTTC
d_gene: .; v_gene: TRBV20-1; abundance: many; j_gene: TRBJ2-7; CDR3aa: CSASREYEQYF; CDR3nt: TGCAGTGCTAGTCGCGAATACGAGCAGTACTTC
d_gene: .; v_gene: TRBV14; abundance: few; j_gene: TRBJ1-5; CDR3aa: CASSQGGSPQHF; CDR3nt: TGTGCCAGCAGCCAAGGAGGATCCCCCCAGCATTTT
d_gene: .; v_gene: TRBV11-2; abundance: few; j_gene: TRBJ1-1; CDR3aa: CASSRDQVMEAFF; CDR3nt: TGTGCCAGCAGTAGGGACCAGGTAATGGAAGCTTTCTTT
d_gene: .; v_gene: TRBV25-1; abundance: .; j_gene: TRBJ2-1; CDR3aa: CASSPSGGPYNEQFF; CDR3nt: TGTGCCAGCTCACCCTCCGGGGGGCCCTACAATGAGCAGTTCTTC
d_gene: .; v_gene: TRBV3-1; abundance: few; j_gene: TRBJ2-5; CDR3aa: CASSQDLRQQETQYF; CDR3nt: TGTGCCAGCAGCCAAGATCTACGCCAACAAGAGACCCAGTACTTC
d_gene: TRBD1; v_gene: TRBV4-2; abundance: many; j_gene: TRBJ2-5; CDR3aa: CASSPDRGETQYF; CDR3nt: TGTGCCAGCAGCCCCGACAGGGGAGAGACCCAGTACTTC
d_gene: .; v_gene: TRBV5-1; abundance: many; j_gene: TRBJ2-2; CDR3aa: CASSLTTNTGELFF; CDR3nt: TGCGCCAGCAGCTTGACTACGAACACCGGGGAGCTGTTTTTT
d_gene: .; v_gene: TRBV12-5; abundance: .; j_gene: TRBJ1-1; CDR3aa: CASGINKGTEAFF; CDR3nt: TGTGCTAGTGGTATAAACAAGGGCACTGAAGCTTTCTTT
d_gene: TRBD1; v_gene: TRBV5-4; abundance: once; j_gene: TRBJ2-2; CDR3aa: CASSVRDRDTGELFF; CDR3nt: TGTGCCAGCAGCGTGCGGGACAGGGACACCGGGGAGCTGTTTTTT
d_gene: .; v_gene: TRBV12-3/TRBV12-4; abundance: few; j_gene: TRBJ2-1; CDR3aa: CASSTRDRRTNEQFF; CDR3nt: TGTGCCAGCAGTACCCGAGACAGGCGGACTAATGAGCAGTTCTTC
d_gene: TRBD2; v_gene: TRBV20-1; abundance: few; j_gene: TRBJ2-5; CDR3aa: CSARDPLAPGLAEQETQYF; CDR3nt: TGCAGTGCTAGAGATCCCCTCGCCCCGGGACTAGCGGAACAAGAGACCCAGTACTTC
d_gene: TRBD1; v_gene: TRBV30; abundance: many; j_gene: TRBJ2-7; CDR3aa: CAWRHRGSSYEQYF; CDR3nt: TGTGCCTGGAGACACAGGGGGAGCTCCTACGAGCAGTACTTC
d_gene: TRBD2; v_gene: TRBV10-3; abundance: many; j_gene: TRBJ2-1; CDR3aa: CAISDPASGTSYNEQFF; CDR3nt: TGTGCCATCAGTGATCCGGCTAGCGGCACCTCCTACAATGAGCAGTTCTTC
d_gene: TRBD1; v_gene: TRBV20-1; abundance: many; j_gene: TRBJ1-1; CDR3aa: CSARDQGARTEAFF; CDR3nt: TGCAGTGCTAGAGATCAGGGGGCGCGCACTGAAGCTTTCTTT
d_gene: .; v_gene: TRBV4-1; abundance: .; j_gene: TRBJ1-5; CDR3aa: CASSQDISNQPQHF; CDR3nt: TGCGCCAGCAGCCAAGATATCTCCAATCAGCCCCAGCATTTT
d_gene: .; v_gene: TRBV20-1; abundance: few; j_gene: TRBJ1-3; CDR3aa: CSAPDRRNGNTIYF; CDR3nt: TGCAGTGCTCCAGACAGGCGGAATGGAAACACCATATATTTT
d_gene: .; v_gene: TRBV6-1; abundance: .; j_gene: TRBJ2-2; CDR3aa: CASTHLGVNTGELFF; CDR3nt: TGTGCCAGCACCCACTTGGGGGTGAACACCGGGGAGCTGTTTTTT
d_gene: TRBD1; v_gene: TRBV4-2; abundance: few; j_gene: TRBJ2-2; CDR3aa: CASSQGQGGFGELFF; CDR3nt: TGTGCCAGCAGCCAGGGACAGGGAGGGTTCGGGGAGCTGTTTTTT
d_gene: .; v_gene: TRBV29-1; abundance: few; j_gene: TRBJ1-2; CDR3aa: CSVEESRGGYTF; CDR3nt: TGCAGCGTTGAAGAATCGCGAGGCGGCTACACCTTC
d_gene: .; v_gene: TRBV6-1; abundance: many; j_gene: TRBJ2-5; CDR3aa: CASCLGQVDQETQYF; CDR3nt: TGTGCCAGCTGTCTAGGACAAGTCGACCAAGAGACCCAGTACTTC
d_gene: .; v_gene: TRBV7-2; abundance: few; j_gene: TRBJ2-5; CDR3aa: CASSRDSKTQYF; CDR3nt: TGTGCCAGCAGTAGGGACTCGAAGACCCAGTACTTC
d_gene: .; v_gene: TRBV6-2/TRBV6-3; abundance: few; j_gene: TRBJ2-1; CDR3aa: CASSTASVYNEQFF; CDR3nt: TGTGCCAGCAGTACTGCTAGCGTTTACAATGAGCAGTTCTTC
d_gene: TRBD2; v_gene: TRBV4-3; abundance: once; j_gene: TRBJ2-6; CDR3aa: CASSQGASGSSGANVLTF; CDR3nt: TGCGCCAGCAGCCAAGGGGCTAGCGGAAGCTCTGGGGCCAACGTCCTGACTTTC
d_gene: TRBD1; v_gene: TRBV7-8; abundance: .; j_gene: TRBJ2-5; CDR3aa: CASSHRTGEETQYF; CDR3nt: TGTGCCAGCAGTCACCGGACAGGGGAAGAGACCCAGTACTTC
d_gene: TRBD1; v_gene: TRBV2; abundance: .; j_gene: TRBJ1-2; CDR3aa: CASRGDRGHVYGYTF; CDR3nt: TGTGCCAGCAGGGGAGACAGGGGGCACGTCTATGGCTACACCTTC
d_gene: .; v_gene: TRBV12-3/TRBV12-4; abundance: .; j_gene: TRBJ2-7; CDR3aa: CASSLGFGGTYEQYF; CDR3nt: TGTGCCAGCAGTTTGGGCTTTGGCGGCACCTACGAGCAGTACTTC
d_gene: TRBD2; v_gene: TRBV7-2; abundance: few; j_gene: TRBJ2-6; CDR3aa: CASSLAAVLSGANVLTF; CDR3nt: TGTGCCAGCAGCCTAGCGGCGGTGCTCTCTGGGGCCAACGTCCTGACTTTC
d_gene: .; v_gene: TRBV7-9; abundance: .; j_gene: TRBJ2-3; CDR3aa: CASRFYGPGSEDTQYF; CDR3nt: TGTGCCAGCAGGTTTTACGGGCCCGGGTCGGAAGATACGCAGTATTTT